The clone carrying this TCR beta chain was picked up a small number of times. Its antigen is unidentified. TCRdb's copy holds only in-frame clones and misses some; the assay was immunoSEQ multiplex PCR. The sample shows 380,000 or so clones, roughly 80% of them seen only once. Treatment described: some 20 received Ad26.COV2.S at low or high dose, single or two shots; several received placebo; per-sample allocation not given. Collection of samples fell on day 63 after the first vaccine or placebo injection. The data originate from a study of Ad26.COV2.S vaccination and SARS-CoV-2 variants. Regarding the study as a whole: Quantification of TCR breadth and depth may have yielded underestimates of total T cell responses.

This sample comprised peripheral blood, obtained in a trial of Ad26.COV2.S vaccine versus placebo. The TCR sequence derives from a person aged 18-65 years who received the Ad26.COV2.S COVID-19 vaccine or a placebo.

The CDR3 region is CASKQGGGGNTIYF. CDR3 in DNA: TGTGCCAGCAAACAGGGTGGCGGAGGAAACACCATATATTTT. The rearrangement uses TRBV6-5 and TRBJ1-3, with D perhaps matching TRBD1 (6 bases). The CDR3 has 14 residues. V was cut by 7 bases and J by 4 bases, with 14 bases left in between. Germline V gene lookup returns CDR1 MNHEY and CDR2 SVGAGI.